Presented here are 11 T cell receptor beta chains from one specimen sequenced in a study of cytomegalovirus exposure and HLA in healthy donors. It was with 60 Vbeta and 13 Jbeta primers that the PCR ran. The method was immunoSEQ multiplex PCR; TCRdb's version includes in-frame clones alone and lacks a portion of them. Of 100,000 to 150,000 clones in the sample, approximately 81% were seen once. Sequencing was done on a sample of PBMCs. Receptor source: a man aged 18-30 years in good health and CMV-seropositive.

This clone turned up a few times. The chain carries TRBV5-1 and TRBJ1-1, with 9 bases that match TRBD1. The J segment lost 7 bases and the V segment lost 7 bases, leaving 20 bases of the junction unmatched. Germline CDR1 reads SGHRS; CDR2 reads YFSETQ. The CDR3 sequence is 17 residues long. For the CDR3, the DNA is TGCGCCAGCCGACATCAGACAGGGGGGGTGGGGGCGGATGAAGCTTTCTTT. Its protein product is CASRHQTGGVGADEAFF. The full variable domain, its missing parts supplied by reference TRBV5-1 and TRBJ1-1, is KAGVTQTPRYLIKTRGQQVTLSCSPISGHRSVSWYQQTPGQGLQFLFEYFSETQRNKGNFPGRFSGRQFSNSRSEMNVSTLELGDSALYLCASRHQTGGVGADEAFFGQGTRLTVV.

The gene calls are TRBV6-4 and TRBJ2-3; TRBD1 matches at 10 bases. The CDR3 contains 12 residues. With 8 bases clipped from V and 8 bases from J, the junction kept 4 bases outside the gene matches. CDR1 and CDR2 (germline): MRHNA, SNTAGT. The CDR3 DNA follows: TGTGCCAGCGGAGGACAGGGGGTTACGCAGTATTTT. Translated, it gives CASGGQGVTQYF.

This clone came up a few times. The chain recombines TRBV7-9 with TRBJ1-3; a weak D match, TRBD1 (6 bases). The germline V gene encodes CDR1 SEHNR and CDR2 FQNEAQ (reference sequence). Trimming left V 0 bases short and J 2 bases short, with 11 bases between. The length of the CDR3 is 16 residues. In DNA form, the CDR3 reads TGTGCCAGCAGCTTAGCAACCCGGACAGCTGGAAACACCATATATTTT. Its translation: CASSLATRTAGNTIYF.

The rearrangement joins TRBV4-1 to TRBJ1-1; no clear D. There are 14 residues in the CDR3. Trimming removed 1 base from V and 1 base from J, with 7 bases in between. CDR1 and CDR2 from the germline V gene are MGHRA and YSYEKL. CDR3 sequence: CASSQVGANTEAFF. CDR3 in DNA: TGCGCCAGCAGCCAAGTGGGAGCGAACACTGAAGCTTTCTTT.

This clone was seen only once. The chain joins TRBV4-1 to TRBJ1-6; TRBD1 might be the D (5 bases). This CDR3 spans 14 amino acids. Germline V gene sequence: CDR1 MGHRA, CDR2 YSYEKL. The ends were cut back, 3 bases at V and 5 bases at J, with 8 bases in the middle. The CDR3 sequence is CASSHDSNNSPLHF. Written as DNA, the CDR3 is TGCGCCAGCAGCCATGACAGCAATAATTCACCCCTCCACTTT.

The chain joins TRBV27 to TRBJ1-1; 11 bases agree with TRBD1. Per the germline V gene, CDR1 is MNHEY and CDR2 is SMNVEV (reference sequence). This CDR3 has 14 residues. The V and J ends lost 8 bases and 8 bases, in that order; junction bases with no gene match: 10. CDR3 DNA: TGTGCCAGCTCCTCACGGGGACAGGGGGGGGAAGCTTTCTTT. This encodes CASSSRGQGGEAFF.

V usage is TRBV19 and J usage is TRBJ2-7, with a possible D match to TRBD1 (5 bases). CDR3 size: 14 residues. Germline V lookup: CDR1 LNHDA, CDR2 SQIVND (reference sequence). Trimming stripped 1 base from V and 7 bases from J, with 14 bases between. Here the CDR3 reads CASSIGGVQGEQYF. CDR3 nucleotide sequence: TGTGCCAGTAGTATAGGGGGCGTCCAGGGAGAGCAGTACTTC.

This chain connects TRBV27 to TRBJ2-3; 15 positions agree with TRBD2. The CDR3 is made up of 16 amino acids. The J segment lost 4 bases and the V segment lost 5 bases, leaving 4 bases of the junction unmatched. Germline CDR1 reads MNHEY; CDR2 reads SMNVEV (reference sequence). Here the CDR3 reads CASSKGLAGGPDTQYF. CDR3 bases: TGTGCCAGCAGTAAGGGACTAGCGGGAGGTCCAGATACGCAGTATTTT.

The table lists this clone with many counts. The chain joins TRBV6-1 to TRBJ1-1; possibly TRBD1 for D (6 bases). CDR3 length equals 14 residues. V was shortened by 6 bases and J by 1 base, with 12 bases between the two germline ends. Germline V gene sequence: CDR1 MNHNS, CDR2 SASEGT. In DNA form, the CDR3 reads TGTGCCAGCAGCCAAGGACAGACGAACACTGAAGCTTTCTTT. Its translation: CASSQGQTNTEAFF.

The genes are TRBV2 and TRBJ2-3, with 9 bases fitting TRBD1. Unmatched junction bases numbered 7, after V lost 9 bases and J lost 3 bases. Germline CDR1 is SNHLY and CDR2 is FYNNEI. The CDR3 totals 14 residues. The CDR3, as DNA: TGTGCCAGTGCCGGGACAGGGCATACAGATACGCAGTATTTT. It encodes CASAGTGHTDTQYF. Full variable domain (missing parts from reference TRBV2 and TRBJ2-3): EPEVTQTPSHQVTQMGQEVILRCVPISNHLYFYWYRQILGQKVEFLVSFYNNEISEKSEIFDDQFSVERPDGSNFTLKIRSTKLEDSAMYFCASAGTGHTDTQYFGPGTRLTVL.

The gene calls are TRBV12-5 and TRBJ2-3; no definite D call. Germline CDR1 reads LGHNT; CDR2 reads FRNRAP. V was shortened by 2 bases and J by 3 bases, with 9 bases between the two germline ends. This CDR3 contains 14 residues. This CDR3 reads CASGLPRGTDTQYF. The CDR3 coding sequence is TGTGCTAGTGGTTTGCCTAGAGGAACAGATACGCAGTATTTT.